This T cell receptor (beta chain) was identified during a study of technical replicates of blood from a few donors (dated by TCRdb to between 2016 and 2019). The method behind the library was the immunoSEQ multiplex PCR assay. The immuneACCESS repertoire file appears here via TCRdb, limited to in-frame rearrangements. These files lack a portion of the clones; in checked studies, under half of the deficit traces to unresolved V genes, and the cause of the others is not known. Within this sample are around 80,000 clones, with 95% to 98% of them counted one time only. 0.15% of the sample goes to the ten largest clones. Looking up the germline V gene yields CDR1 SQVTM and CDR2 ANQGSEA. Trimming costs V 5 bases and J 0 bases, and their ends lie 8 bases apart. Reading from cysteine to phenylalanine, the CDR3 counts 14 amino acids. CDR3 DNA is the only sequence kept; it has 42 bases, read in frame from the first base.

Comments on this clone: Its antigen has not been determined. No base quality information exists; no much larger clone differs at one position.

The V gene is TRBV29-1 and the J gene is TRBJ2-6; a tentative D call is TRBD2 (5 bases match). Sequencing used T cells isolated from PBMCs. The source is a human donor in good health. The CDR3 protein is CSVTGDSGANVLTF. The DNA is TGCAGCGTTACCGGGGACTCTGGGGCCAACGTCCTGACTTTC.